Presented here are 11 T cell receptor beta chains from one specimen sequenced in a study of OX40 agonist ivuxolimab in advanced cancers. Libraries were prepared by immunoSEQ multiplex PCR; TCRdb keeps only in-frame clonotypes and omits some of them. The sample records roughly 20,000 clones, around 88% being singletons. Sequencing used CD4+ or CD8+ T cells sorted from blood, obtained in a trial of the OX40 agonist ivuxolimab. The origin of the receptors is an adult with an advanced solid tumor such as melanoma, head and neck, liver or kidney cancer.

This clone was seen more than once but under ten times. Here the CDR3 reads CASSQDRTGRTEAFF. The CDR3 DNA reads TGTGCCAGCAGCCAAGATAGGACAGGGCGGACTGAAGCTTTCTTT. V is TRBV4-2 and J is TRBJ1-1; 8 nucleotides agree with TRBD1. Germline trimming cut 0 bases from V and 5 bases from J; bases unmatched to any gene: 5. This CDR3 is 15 amino acids long. Germline V gene sequence: CDR1 LGHNA, CDR2 YNFKEQ.

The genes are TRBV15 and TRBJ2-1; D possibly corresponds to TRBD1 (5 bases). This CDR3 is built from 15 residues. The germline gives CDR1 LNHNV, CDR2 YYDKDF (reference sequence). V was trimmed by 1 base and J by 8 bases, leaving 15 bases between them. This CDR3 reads CATSRARSEGDEQFF. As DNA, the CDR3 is TGTGCCACCAGCAGAGCAAGGTCCGAAGGGGATGAGCAGTTCTTC.

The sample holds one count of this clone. The chain's CDR3 is CASSHGTSGSNEQFF. CDR3 bases: TGCGCCAGCAGCCACGGGACTAGCGGGAGCAATGAGCAGTTCTTC. The chain employs TRBV4-3 and TRBJ2-1, with TRBD2 matching over 14 bases. V lost 3 bases, J lost 6 bases, and 1 base stayed unmatched. Germline CDR1 LGHNA, CDR2 YSLEER. This CDR3 has 15 amino acids.

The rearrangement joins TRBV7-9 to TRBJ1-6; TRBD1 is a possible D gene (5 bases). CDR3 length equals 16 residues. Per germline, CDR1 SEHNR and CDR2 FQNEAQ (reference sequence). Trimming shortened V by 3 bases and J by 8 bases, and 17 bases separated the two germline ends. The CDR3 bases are TGTGCCAGCAGCTTGCGGGTTGGCAGGGTTGATTCACCCCTCCACTTT. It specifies CASSLRVGRVDSPLHF. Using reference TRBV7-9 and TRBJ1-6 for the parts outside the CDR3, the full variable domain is DTGVSQNPRHKITKRGQNVTFRCDPISEHNRLYWYRQTLGQGPEFLTYFQNEAQLEKSRLLSDRFSAERPKGSFSTLEIQRTEQGDSAMYLCASSLRVGRVDSPLHFGNGTRLTVT.

CDR3 in DNA: TGTGCCAGCAGACTTAGGGGCACCGGGGAGCTGTTTTTT. Translation: CASRLRGTGELFF. The V gene is TRBV7-2, the J gene TRBJ2-2; a weak D match, TRBD1 (5 bases). The germline V and J ends were trimmed by 6 bases and 4 bases, with 9 bases remaining between them. Germline V gene data show CDR1 as SGHTA and CDR2 as FQGNSA. This CDR3 has 13 residues.

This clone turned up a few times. CDR3 sequence (DNA): TGTGCCAGCATTTCGATCAGGAGGGAGGACTATGGCTACACCTTC. Translating gives CASISIRREDYGYTF. This chain uses TRBV2 with TRBJ1-2; no clear D. The CDR3 loop spans 15 amino acids. Germline CDR1 is SNHLY and CDR2 is FYNNEI. V lost 7 bases to trimming and J lost 3 bases, with 18 bases between them.

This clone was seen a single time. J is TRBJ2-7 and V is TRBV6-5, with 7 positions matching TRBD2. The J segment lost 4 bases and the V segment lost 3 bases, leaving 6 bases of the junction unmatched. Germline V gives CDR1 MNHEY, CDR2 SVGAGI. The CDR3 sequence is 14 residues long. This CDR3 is CASSYLGLQYEQYF. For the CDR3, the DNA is TGTGCCAGCAGTTATCTGGGACTACAGTACGAGCAGTACTTC.

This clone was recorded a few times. The CDR3 spells CASSWGDEQFF. The CDR3 nucleotides read TGTGCCAGCAGCTGGGGGGATGAGCAGTTCTTC. The chain couples TRBV7-9 to TRBJ2-1; D might be TRBD2 (6 bases). The CDR3 is 11 amino acids. The germline gives CDR1 SEHNR, CDR2 FQNEAQ (reference sequence). V was pared by 4 bases and J by 8 bases, with 6 bases between.

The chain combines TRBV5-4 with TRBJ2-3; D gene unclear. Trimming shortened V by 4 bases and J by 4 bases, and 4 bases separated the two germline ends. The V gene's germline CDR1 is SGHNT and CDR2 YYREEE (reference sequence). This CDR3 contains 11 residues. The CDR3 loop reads CASSKSDTQYF. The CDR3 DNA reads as TGTGCCAGCAGCAAGTCAGATACGCAGTATTTT. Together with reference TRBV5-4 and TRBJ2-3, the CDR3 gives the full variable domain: ETGVTQSPTHLIKTRGQQVTLRCSSQSGHNTVSWYQQALGQGPQFIFQYYREEENGRGNFPPRFSGLQFPNYSSELNVNALELDDSALYLCASSKSDTQYFGPGTRLTVL.

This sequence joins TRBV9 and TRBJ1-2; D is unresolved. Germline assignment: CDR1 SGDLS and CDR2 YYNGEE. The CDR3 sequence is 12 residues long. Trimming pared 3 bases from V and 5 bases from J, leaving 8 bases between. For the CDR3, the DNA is TGTGCCAGCAGCGAAGTTAGGTATGGCTACACCTTC. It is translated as CASSEVRYGYTF.

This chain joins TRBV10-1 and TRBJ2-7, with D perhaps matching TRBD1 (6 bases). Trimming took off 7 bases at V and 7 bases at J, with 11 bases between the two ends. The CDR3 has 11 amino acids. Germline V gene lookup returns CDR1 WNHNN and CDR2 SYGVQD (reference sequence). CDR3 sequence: CASIGQPEQYF. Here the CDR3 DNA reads TGCGCCAGCATTGGACAGCCTGAGCAGTACTTC.